These T cell receptor beta chains were read from a single sample in a study of T cells in Graves' hyperthyroidism and ophthalmopathy. Each CDR3 protein is one row after TCRdb ran MiXCR on the multiplex PCR reads. The sample contains almost 600,000 distinct CDR3 sequences, around 46% of which appear only once. The sample taken for sequencing was peripheral blood or thyroid tissue (not recorded which). The receptors originated from a woman aged 18-35 years with Graves' hyperthyroidism. The CDR3 runs from the conserved cysteine through the conserved F or W. Each record gives: J gene, D gene, V gene, clone size, CDR3 DNA, CDR3 protein. D genes are given only for firm matches. Clone size is not always given. Where it is, it says once, few, many or a class for expanded clones.

TRBJ2-7	TRBD2	TRBV24-1	many	TGTGCCACCAGTGAACCGGGACTAGCGGGAGCCGGCGAGCAGTACTTC	CATSEPGLAGAGEQYF
TRBJ2-5	NA	TRBV20-1	many	TGCAGTGTCCCGAGGCCTCCCCACCAAGAGACCCAGTACTTC	CSVPRPPHQETQYF
TRBJ2-7	NA	TRBV7-6	NA	TGTGCCAGCAGCTTATACCCAGCGGACGAGCAGTACTTC	CASSLYPADEQYF
TRBJ2-7	NA	TRBV29-1	many	TGCAGCGTTGAGGGAGACGAGCAGTACTTC	CSVEGDEQYF
TRBJ2-6	TRBD1	TRBV5-1	many	TGCGCCAGCAGCCCATTGACAGGGCGGAACTCTGGGGCCAACGTCCTGACTTTC	CASSPLTGRNSGANVLTF
TRBJ1-2	NA	TRBV7-8	many	TGTGCCAGCAGCTTAGGTGGGGGTGGGGGCTACACCTTC	CASSLGGGGGYTF
TRBJ2-1	NA	TRBV5-1	NA	TGCGCCAGCAGCTCGGCGGGACTGAACTACAATGAGCAGTTCTTC	CASSSAGLNYNEQFF
TRBJ2-7	NA	TRBV10-3	many	TGTGCCATCTCAGGGGCCGGGACGGGGGTGGACGAGCAGTACTTC	CAISGAGTGVDEQYF
TRBJ2-5	TRBD1	TRBV10-3	many	TGTGCCATCAGGGACAGGGCATCGCAAGAGACCCAGTACTTC	CAIRDRASQETQYF
TRBJ2-1	TRBD2	TRBV9	NA	TGTGCCAGCAGCGTAGACATTAGCGGGAGGGTAACCAATGAGCAGTTCTTC	CASSVDISGRVTNEQFF
TRBJ2-5	NA	TRBV7-7	many	TGTGCTAGCAGCGCTAAACTCGACCGGGAGACCCAGTACTTC	CASSAKLDRETQYF
TRBJ2-2	NA	TRBV20-1	few	TGCAGTGCCCGATCGGTGGACCCCCCCGGGGAGCTGTTTTTT	CSARSVDPPGELFF
TRBJ2-5	NA	TRBV4-3	NA	TGCGCCAGCAGCCAAGGACGTGGGGGAGTGGGTGAGACCCAGTACTTC	CASSQGRGGVGETQYF
TRBJ1-4	NA	TRBV2	NA	TGTGCCAGCAGCCCCAGGGATTTTGGGGAAAAACTGTTTTTT	CASSPRDFGEKLFF
TRBJ1-1	TRBD1	TRBV12-3/TRBV12-4	NA	TGTGCCAGCAGTCCCACAGGGGCAGTTCGGGCTTTCTTT	CASSPTGAVRAFF
TRBJ1-5	NA	TRBV7-6	many	TGTGCCAGCAGCTCCACGATCAATCAGCCCCAGCATTTT	CASSSTINQPQHF
TRBJ2-1	TRBD2	TRBV7-3	few	TGTGCCAGCAGCTTAACGGGACTAGCGGGCGGTGAGCAGTTCTTC	CASSLTGLAGGEQFF
TRBJ2-3	NA	TRBV29-1	many	TGCAGCGTGCTTAGAGAAGAGGCGCAGTATTTT	CSVLREEAQYF
TRBJ2-5	NA	TRBV25-1	NA	TGTGCCAGCAGTGAATATGGTGAGCAGCTCTTC	CASSEYGEQLF
TRBJ1-2	NA	TRBV7-8	NA	TGTGCCAGCAGCACACTAGCGGGAAGCTACACCTTC	CASSTLAGSYTF
TRBJ1-1	TRBD1	TRBV5-6	NA	TGTGCCAGCAGCTTGAGGCAGGGGGCAAGGAGAAACACTGAAGCTTTCTTT	CASSLRQGARRNTEAFF
TRBJ1-1	TRBD1	TRBV7-9	many	TGTGCCAGCAGCTTAGATGAGGGGGCATGGGAAGCTTTCTTT	CASSLDEGAWEAFF
TRBJ1-4	NA	TRBV6-6	NA	TGTGCCAGCATTGAAACGAGGCAGGGAACTAATGAAAAACTGTTTTTT	CASIETRQGTNEKLFF
TRBJ1-2	NA	TRBV3-1	NA	TGTGCCAGCAGCCAAGATATGCGGGTTGGCTACACCTTC	CASSQDMRVGYTF
TRBJ2-7	TRBD1	TRBV2	NA	TGTGCCAGCAGCCTGGGACAGGAACGGGACTTC	CASSLGQERDF
TRBJ2-1	TRBD2	TRBV5-1	NA	TGCGCCAGCGGACAACCTAGCGGGAGGAGTGATGAGCAGTTCTTC	CASGQPSGRSDEQFF
TRBJ2-7	TRBD2	TRBV20-1	once	TGCAGTGCTAGAGGAAGACTAGCGGGGGAATACGAGCAGTACTTC	CSARGRLAGEYEQYF
TRBJ2-7	NA	TRBV7-9	NA	TGTGCCAGCACTCCATTTGGACGGGCCTACGAGCAGTACTTC	CASTPFGRAYEQYF
TRBJ2-3	TRBD2	TRBV7-3	NA	TGCGCCAGCAGCCAGGGCTCTAGCGGGAGGCCGTGGGAAGATACGCAGTATTTT	CASSQGSSGRPWEDTQYF
TRBJ2-2	TRBD1	TRBV29-1	many	TGCAGCGTGGACAGGGCGAACACCGGGGAGCTGTTTTTT	CSVDRANTGELFF
TRBJ1-4	NA	TRBV7-6	many	TGTGCCAGCAGCTTAGCGGCGGGGGCCCCTAATGAAAAACTGTTTTTT	CASSLAAGAPNEKLFF
TRBJ2-5	NA	TRBV19	many	TGTGCCAGTAGTTTGCGGTGGTGGTCCCAAGAGACCCAGTACTTC	CASSLRWWSQETQYF
TRBJ2-7	NA	TRBV15	NA	TGTGCCACCAGCAGTGTGAACGCCCTGGTCGAGCAGTACTTC	CATSSVNALVEQYF
TRBJ1-5	TRBD1	TRBV6-1	few	TGTGCCAGCAATGGACAGGGGGTGAATCAGCCCCAGCATTTT	CASNGQGVNQPQHF
TRBJ2-7	TRBD1	TRBV12-5	many	TGTGCTAGTGGTCAAAGGGGGCTCTACGAGCAGTACTTC	CASGQRGLYEQYF
TRBJ1-1	NA	TRBV19	few	TGTGCCAGTAGCCCAAATGATCCTCAGGTTTTCGGTCGGAACACTGAAGCTTTCTTT	CASSPNDPQVFGRNTEAFF
TRBJ2-5	NA	TRBV20-1	many	TGCAGTGCTAGTCGGAGGGCCCAAGAGACCCAGTACTTC	CSASRRAQETQYF
TRBJ2-6	TRBD2	TRBV6-4	many	TGTGCCAGCAGTAGGACTAGCGGGAATTCTGGGGCCAACGTCCTGACTTTC	CASSRTSGNSGANVLTF
TRBJ2-7	NA	TRBV10-3	NA	TGTGCCGTCGCTCAGGGTCGGCAAACATACGGGCAGTACTTC	CAVAQGRQTYGQYF
TRBJ2-1	NA	TRBV7-6	NA	TGTGCCAGCAGAGGGGGACGGGGTGAGCAGTTCTTC	CASRGGRGEQFF
TRBJ1-1	TRBD1	TRBV4-1	many	TGCGCCAGCAGCCAAGGGGACAGGGAGTACACTGAAGCTTTCTTT	CASSQGDREYTEAFF
TRBJ1-2	NA	TRBV10-3	NA	TGTGCCATCAGTGAGTCGGGGGTTCGGGATGGCTACACCTTC	CAISESGVRDGYTF
TRBJ1-5	NA	TRBV19	many	TGTGCCAGTAATCTGGGTACGACTACGCAGCCCCAGCATTTT	CASNLGTTTQPQHF